This T cell receptor beta chain was obtained from a study of blood T cell repertoires in COVID-19. This CDR3 has 14 amino acids. CDR1 is LNHDA, CDR2 SQIVND, per germline (reference sequence). The V and J ends lost 5 bases and 0 bases, in that order; junction bases with no gene match: 3. Measured with immunoSEQ multiplex PCR; TCRdb has only the in-frame clones, and not every one. The table lists under 450,000 clones, 70% to 90% of them singletons. Concerning this clone: Other DNA sequences in the sample encode the same CDR3.

This TCR was sampled from a woman aged 60 to 75 with COVID-19, enrolled during active disease. The chain uses TRBV19 and TRBJ1-1; 7 nucleotides agree with TRBD1. Material: peripheral blood. The CDR3 sequence: CASSRTGMNTEAFF. In nucleotides, the CDR3 is TGTGCCAGTAGTCGGACAGGTATGAACACTGAAGCTTTCTTT.